This TCR beta chain was documented in a study of shared clonotypes between healthy human individuals. This CDR3 has 15 amino acids. V lost 2 bases to trimming and J lost 0 bases, with 5 bases between them. CDR1 and CDR2 from the germline V gene are SGHAT and FQNNGV. With respect to this clone: The sample carries other DNA sequences with the same CDR3.

This table comes from immunoSEQ multiplex PCR, and its TCRdb copy is limited to in-frame clones, with some not included. The table includes about 2.4 million clones, 93% detected once. This clonotype was sampled from a man aged 18 to 30 in good health. Some clones in this sample may be carry-over from other donors' samples. This chain connects TRBV11-2 to TRBJ1-6; D not certain. Input material: naive CD4+ T cells from PBMCs. Subset specified: CD45RA+ positively selected. This CDR3 is CASSLPSSYNSPLHF. CDR3 DNA: TGTGCCAGCAGCTTACCGAGCTCCTATAATTCACCCCTCCACTTT.